This TCR beta chain was profiled in a study of siplizumab effects on memory and regulatory T cells. Study-wide results and caveats: In unstimulated cells, naive T cells appeared more diverse than memory T cells and seemed major alloresponse contributors.

Sequencing was performed with immunoSEQ multiplex PCR; in TCRdb, only in-frame clones are kept and a portion is missing. Here the sample spans roughly 120,000 clones, roughly 94% being singletons. Germline CDR1 is SGHDT and CDR2 is YYEEEE. CDR3 size: 15 residues. Deletions cut 3 bases from V and 0 bases from J, with 10 bases between. Comment on this clone: The antigen is undetermined.

The chain uses TRBV5-6 and TRBJ1-3; TRBD1 is a possible D gene (5 bases). The TCR sequence derives from a human donor in good health. The sample was non-Treg CD4+ T cells sorted from blood. CDR3 region: CASSSGGHSGNTIYF. CDR3 in DNA: TGTGCCAGCAGCTCCGGGGGTCACTCTGGAAACACCATATATTTT.